These 10 T cell receptor beta chains came from one sample sequenced in a study of T cell responses to AZD1222 COVID-19 vaccine. The repertoire was sequenced with immunoSEQ multiplex PCR; TCRdb's copy has only in-frame clones and lacks some. Altogether about 170,000 clones are present, around 88% being singletons, with the ten largest covering 0.95% to 1.1%. The material was peripheral blood, obtained 28 days after the second AZD1222 dose. The receptors were sampled from an adult who received the AZD1222 COVID-19 vaccine.

The rearrangement joins TRBV6-5 to TRBJ2-1, with TRBD2 matching over 10 bases. Per germline, CDR1 MNHEY and CDR2 SVGAGI. The J segment lost 8 bases and the V segment lost 2 bases, leaving 6 bases of the junction unmatched. The CDR3 has 15 amino acids. The CDR3 loop is CASSYGASGGYEQFF. The CDR3 coding sequence is TGTGCCAGCAGTTACGGCGCTAGCGGGGGCTATGAGCAGTTCTTC.

The chain employs TRBV6-5 and TRBJ2-7; weak D call: TRBD1 (6 bases). Germline CDR1 is MNHEY and CDR2 is SVGAGI. The CDR3 totals 13 residues. V was cut by 4 bases and J by 3 bases, with 10 bases left in between. In nucleotides, the CDR3 is TGTGCCAGCAGTTTAGGGGGTCGCTACGAGCAGTACTTC. Protein: CASSLGGRYEQYF.

This clone came up a few times. The gene calls are TRBV3-1 (or the pseudogene TRBV3-2) and TRBJ1-1, with D possibly being TRBD1 (5 bases). Trimming removed 4 bases from V and 7 bases from J, with 13 bases in between. There are 13 residues in the CDR3. Germline V gene lookup returns CDR1 LGHDT and CDR2 YNNKEL (reference sequence). CDR3 in DNA: TGTGCCAGCAGCCGTAGAGGGGTAAATGAAGCTTTCTTT. Protein product: CASSRRGVNEAFF.

The rearrangement uses TRBV9 and TRBJ1-2; no clear D gene. Germline assignment: CDR1 SGDLS and CDR2 YYNGEE. V lost 0 bases and J lost 4, with 10 bases in between. The CDR3 totals 14 residues. In nucleotides, the CDR3 is TGTGCCAGCAGCGTAGACCCCTCAACCTATGGCTACACCTTC. Translating gives CASSVDPSTYGYTF. Full variable domain (outside the CDR3, taken from reference TRBV9 and TRBJ1-2): DSGVTQTPKHLITATGQRVTLRCSPRSGDLSVYWYQQSLDQGLQFLIQYYNGEERAKGNILERFSAQQFPDLHSELNLSSLELGDSALYFCASSVDPSTYGYTFGSGTRLTVV.

The chain employs TRBV4-1 and TRBJ2-1; TRBD2 matches at 9 bases. V was pared by 4 bases and J by 1 base, with 8 bases of the junction left unmatched. The CDR3 contains 17 residues. Germline V gives CDR1 MGHRA, CDR2 YSYEKL. CDR3 nucleotide sequence: TGCGCCAGCAGCCCCTCTGGCGGGGGGGCTTCCTACAATGAGCAGTTCTTC. Its translation: CASSPSGGGASYNEQFF.

V and J are TRBV12-5 and TRBJ2-3; D not resolved. This CDR3 region has 14 residues. The germline V gene has CDR1 LGHNT and CDR2 FRNRAP. The germline V and J ends were trimmed by 1 base and 6 bases, with 11 bases remaining between them. CDR3 protein: CASGLGFPPDTQYF. Here the CDR3 DNA reads TGTGCTAGTGGTTTGGGCTTCCCCCCGGATACGCAGTATTTT. Full variable domain (missing parts from reference TRBV12-5 and TRBJ2-3): DARVTQTPRHKVTEMGQEVTMRCQPILGHNTVFWYRQTMMQGLELLAYFRNRAPLDDSGMPKDRFSAEMPDATLATLKIQPSEPRDSAVYFCASGLGFPPDTQYFGPGTRLTVL.

The V gene is TRBV5-1, the J gene TRBJ1-1, with 7 nucleotides matching TRBD1. The germline V gene has CDR1 SGHRS and CDR2 YFSETQ. V lost 7 bases to trimming and J lost 0 bases; unmatched junction nucleotides: 9. The CDR3 sequence is 15 residues long. The CDR3 region has the DNA TGCGCCAGCCAGGTAGGGGGCGATCTGAACACTGAAGCTTTCTTT. It encodes CASQVGGDLNTEAFF.

The V and J genes are TRBV10-3 and TRBJ2-7; no definite D call. Trimming took 2 bases from V and 2 from J, leaving 13 bases between them. There are 15 residues in the CDR3. Germline V gene sequence: CDR1 ENHRY, CDR2 SYGVKD. CDR3 coding DNA: TGTGCCATCAGTGAGCCAGGCAGTGTGACCTACGAGCAGTACTTC. Amino acid sequence: CAISEPGSVTYEQYF.

This clone was found a few times. The chain carries TRBV5-6 and TRBJ2-1, with 8 bases fitting TRBD2. The CDR3 runs to 17 residues. Germline trimming cut 0 bases from V and 6 bases from J; bases unmatched to any gene: 11. The germline CDR1 and CDR2 sequences are SGHDT and YYEEEE. The DNA for the CDR3 is TGTGCCAGCAGCTTGGCCCCGGGGGGGCCTTCCGCCAATGAGCAGTTCTTC. Amino acids: CASSLAPGGPSANEQFF.

This clone has just one count. The chain carries TRBV2 and TRBJ2-7; 12 bases agree with TRBD2. There are 16 residues in the CDR3. Germline V gene sequence: CDR1 SNHLY, CDR2 FYNNEI. The junction had 12 bases not matched to a gene; V was cut back by 6 bases and J by 6 bases. The CDR3 is CASRIPTGTSGFEQYF. DNA of the CDR3: TGTGCCAGCAGGATCCCGACCGGGACTAGCGGGTTCGAGCAGTACTTC.